These 2 T cell receptor beta chains originate from one sample sequenced in a study of read filtering for tumor transcriptome and immune sequencing. This library used roughly 370 ng RNA and molecular barcoded adaptors spanning alpha/delta and beta/gamma chains. A single record per CDR3 protein comes from TCRdb applying MiXCR to the reads. Here the sample spans about 86,000 distinct CDR3 sequences, 10% to 15% being singletons. The sample taken for sequencing was a population of CD138-negative cells sorted from bone marrow. All receptors derive from a donor at least 40 years old with multiple myeloma.

This clonotype was seen at least ten times. The rearrangement uses TRBV10-1 and TRBJ2-1; tentatively, D is TRBD2 (6 bases). The CDR3 contains 16 residues. V was trimmed by 0 bases and J by 3 bases, leaving 12 bases between them. Germline CDR1 and CDR2: WNHNN and SYGVQD (reference sequence). The CDR3 region is CASSESRAGYYNEQFF. The CDR3 nucleotides read TGCGCCAGCAGTGAGTCCCGGGCGGGATACTACAATGAGCAGTTCTTC.

This clonotype showed up many times. This rearrangement joins TRBV6-2 or TRBV6-3 to TRBJ2-1; a possible D gene is TRBD2 (6 bases). Germline V gives CDR1 MNHEY, CDR2 SVGEGT. Deletions cut 8 bases from V and 6 bases from J, with 17 bases between. The CDR3 is 14 amino acids. CDR3 in amino acids: CASGFLGRGNEQFF. The CDR3 DNA reads as TGTGCCAGCGGTTTTTTAGGGCGGGGCAATGAGCAGTTCTTC.